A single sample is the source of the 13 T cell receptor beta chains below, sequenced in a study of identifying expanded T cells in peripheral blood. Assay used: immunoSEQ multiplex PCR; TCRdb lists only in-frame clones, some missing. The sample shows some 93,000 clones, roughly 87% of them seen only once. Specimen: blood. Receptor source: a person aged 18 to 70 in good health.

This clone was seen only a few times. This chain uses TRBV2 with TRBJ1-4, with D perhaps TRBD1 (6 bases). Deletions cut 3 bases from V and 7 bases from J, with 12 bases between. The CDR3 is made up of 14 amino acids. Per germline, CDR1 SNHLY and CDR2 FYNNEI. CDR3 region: CASSDPGAPEKLFF. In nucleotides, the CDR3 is TGTGCCAGCAGTGACCCGGGGGCGCCTGAAAAACTGTTTTTT.

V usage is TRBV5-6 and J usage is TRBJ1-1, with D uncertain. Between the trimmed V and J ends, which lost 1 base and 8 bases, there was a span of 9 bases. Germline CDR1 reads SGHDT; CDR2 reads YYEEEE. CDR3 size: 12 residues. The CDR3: CASSLSASEAFF. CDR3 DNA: TGTGCCAGCAGCTTGTCGGCTTCAGAAGCTTTCTTT. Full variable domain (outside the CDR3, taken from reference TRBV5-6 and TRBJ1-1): DAGVTQSPTHLIKTRGQQVTLRCSPKSGHDTVSWYQQALGQGPQFIFQYYEEEERQRGNFPDRFSGHQFPNYSSELNVNALLLGDSALYLCASSLSASEAFFGQGTRLTVV.

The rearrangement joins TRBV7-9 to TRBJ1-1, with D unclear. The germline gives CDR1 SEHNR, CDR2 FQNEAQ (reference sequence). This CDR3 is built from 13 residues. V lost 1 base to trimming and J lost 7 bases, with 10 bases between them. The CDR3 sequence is CASSLVEGFEAFF. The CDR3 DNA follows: TGTGCCAGCAGCTTAGTTGAGGGTTTTGAAGCTTTCTTT.

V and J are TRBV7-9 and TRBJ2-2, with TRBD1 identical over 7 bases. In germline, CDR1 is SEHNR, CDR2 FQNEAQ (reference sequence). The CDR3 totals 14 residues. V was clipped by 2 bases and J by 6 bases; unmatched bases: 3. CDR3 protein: CASSLRQGPGELFF. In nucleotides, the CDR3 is TGTGCCAGCAGCTTAAGACAGGGCCCCGGGGAGCTGTTTTTT.

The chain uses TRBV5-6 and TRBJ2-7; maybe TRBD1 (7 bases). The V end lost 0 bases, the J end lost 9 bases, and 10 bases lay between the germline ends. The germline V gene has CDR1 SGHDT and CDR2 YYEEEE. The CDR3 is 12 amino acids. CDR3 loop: CASSLGQGGQYF. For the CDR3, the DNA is TGTGCCAGCAGCTTGGGACAGGGAGGGCAGTACTTC.

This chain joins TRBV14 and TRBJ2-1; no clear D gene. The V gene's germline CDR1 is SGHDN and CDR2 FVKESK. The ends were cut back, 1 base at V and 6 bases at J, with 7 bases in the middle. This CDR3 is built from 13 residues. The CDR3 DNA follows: TGTGCCAGCAGCCAAGTTCCCGGCAATGAGCAGTTCTTC. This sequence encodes CASSQVPGNEQFF.

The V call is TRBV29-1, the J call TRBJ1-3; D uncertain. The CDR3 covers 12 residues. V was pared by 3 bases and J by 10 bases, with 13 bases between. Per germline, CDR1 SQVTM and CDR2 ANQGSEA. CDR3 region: CSVDRPLGTIYF. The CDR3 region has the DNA TGCAGCGTTGATAGGCCTCTAGGGACCATATATTTT. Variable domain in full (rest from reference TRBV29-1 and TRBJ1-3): SAVISQKPSRDICQRGTSLTIQCQVDSQVTMMFWYRQQPGQSLTLIATANQGSEATYESGFVIDKFPISRPNLTFSTLTVSNMSPEDSSIYLCSVDRPLGTIYFGEGSWLTVV.

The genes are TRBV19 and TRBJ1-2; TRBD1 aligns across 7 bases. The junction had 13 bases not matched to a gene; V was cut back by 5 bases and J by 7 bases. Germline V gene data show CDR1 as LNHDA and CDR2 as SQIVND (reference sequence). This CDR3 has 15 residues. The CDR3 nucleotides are TGTGCCAGTAGTCTACACGGAGACAACAGGGGTGGCTACACCTTC. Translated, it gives CASSLHGDNRGGYTF.

The CDR3 is CAIRQGFQETQYF. The DNA of the CDR3 is TGTGCCATCAGACAGGGGTTCCAAGAGACCCAGTACTTC. The chain recombines TRBV10-3 with TRBJ2-5; 7 bases map to TRBD1. The CDR3 loop spans 13 amino acids. Germline lookup yields CDR1 ENHRY and CDR2 SYGVKD. The junction had 2 bases not matched to a gene; V was cut back by 6 bases and J by 1 base.

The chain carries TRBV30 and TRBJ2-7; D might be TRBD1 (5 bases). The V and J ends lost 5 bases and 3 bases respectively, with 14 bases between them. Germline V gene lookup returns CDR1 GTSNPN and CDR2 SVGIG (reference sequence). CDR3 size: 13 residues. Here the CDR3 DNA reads TGTGCCTGGGAGACAGTCCCCCGCTACGAGCAGTACTTC. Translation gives CAWETVPRYEQYF.

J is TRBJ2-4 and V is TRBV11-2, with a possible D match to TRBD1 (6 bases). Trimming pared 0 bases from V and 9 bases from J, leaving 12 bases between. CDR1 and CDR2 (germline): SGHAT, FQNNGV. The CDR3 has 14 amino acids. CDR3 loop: CASSLDPGQGIQYF. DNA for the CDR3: TGTGCCAGCAGCTTAGATCCGGGACAAGGCATTCAGTACTTC.

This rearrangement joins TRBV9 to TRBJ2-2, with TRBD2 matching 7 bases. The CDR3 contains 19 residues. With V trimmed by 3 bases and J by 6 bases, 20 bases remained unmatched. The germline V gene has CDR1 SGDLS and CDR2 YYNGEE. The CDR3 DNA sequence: TGTGCCAGCAGCGGTCTTCAAGGTGAAAGCGGGGCCCTTTCCGGGGAGCTGTTTTTT. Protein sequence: CASSGLQGESGALSGELFF.

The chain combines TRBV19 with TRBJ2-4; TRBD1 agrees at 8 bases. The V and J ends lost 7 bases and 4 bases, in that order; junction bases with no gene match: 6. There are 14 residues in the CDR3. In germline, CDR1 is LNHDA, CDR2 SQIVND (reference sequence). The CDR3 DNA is TGTGCCAGTACCCAGCAGGGGGCGAAAAACATTCAGTACTTC. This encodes CASTQQGAKNIQYF.